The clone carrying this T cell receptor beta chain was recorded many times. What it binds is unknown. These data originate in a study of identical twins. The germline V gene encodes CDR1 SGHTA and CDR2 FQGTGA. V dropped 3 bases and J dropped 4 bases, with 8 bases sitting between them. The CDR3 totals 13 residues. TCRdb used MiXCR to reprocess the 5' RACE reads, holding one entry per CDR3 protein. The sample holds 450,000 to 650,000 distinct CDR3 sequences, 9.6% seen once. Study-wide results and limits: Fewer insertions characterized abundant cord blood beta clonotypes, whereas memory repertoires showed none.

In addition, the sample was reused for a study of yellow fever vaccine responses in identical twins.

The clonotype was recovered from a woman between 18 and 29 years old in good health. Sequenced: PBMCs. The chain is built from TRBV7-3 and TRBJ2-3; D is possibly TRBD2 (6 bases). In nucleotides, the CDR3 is TGTGCCAGCAGCTTCGGGACTTCAGATACGCAGTATTTT. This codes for CASSFGTSDTQYF.